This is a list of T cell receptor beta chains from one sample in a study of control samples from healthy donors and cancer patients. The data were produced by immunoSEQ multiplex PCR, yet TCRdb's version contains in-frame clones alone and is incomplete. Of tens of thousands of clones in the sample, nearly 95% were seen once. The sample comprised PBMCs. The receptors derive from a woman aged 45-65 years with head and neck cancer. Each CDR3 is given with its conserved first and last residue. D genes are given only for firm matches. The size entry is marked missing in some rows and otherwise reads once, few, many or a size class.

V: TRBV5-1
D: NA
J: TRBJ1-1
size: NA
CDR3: CASSLRRATEAFF
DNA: TGCGCCAGCAGCTTAAGGAGGGCCACTGAAGCTTTCTTT

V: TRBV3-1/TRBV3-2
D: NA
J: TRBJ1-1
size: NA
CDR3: CASSYQVNTEAFF
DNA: TGTGCCAGCAGCTACCAAGTGAACACTGAAGCTTTCTTT

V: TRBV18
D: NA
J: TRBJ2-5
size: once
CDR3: CASSPPSSGQETQYF
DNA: TGTGCCAGCTCACCACCGTCGTCAGGGCAAGAGACCCAGTACTTC

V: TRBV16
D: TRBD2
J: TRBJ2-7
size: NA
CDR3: CASSQKREQHEQYF
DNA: TGTGCCAGCAGCCAAAAGCGGGAGCAGCACGAGCAGTACTTC

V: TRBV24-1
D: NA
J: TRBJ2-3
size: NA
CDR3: CATSEPTGFGTDTQYF
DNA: TGTGCCACCAGTGAGCCCACAGGGTTTGGGACAGATACGCAGTATTTT

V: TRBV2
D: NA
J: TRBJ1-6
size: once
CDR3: CASSGEYSPLHF
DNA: TGTGCCAGCAGTGGGGAGTATTCACCCCTCCACTTT

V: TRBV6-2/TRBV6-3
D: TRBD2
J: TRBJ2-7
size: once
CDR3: CASSYSLSGSSYEQYF
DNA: TGTGCCAGCAGTTACTCCCTTAGCGGGAGCTCCTACGAGCAGTACTTC

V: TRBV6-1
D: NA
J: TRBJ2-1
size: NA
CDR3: CASSERLNEQFF
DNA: TGTGCCAGCAGTGAGAGACTCAATGAGCAGTTCTTC

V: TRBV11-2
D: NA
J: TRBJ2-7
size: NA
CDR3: CASSLAFGGGLEQYF
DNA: TGTGCCAGCAGCTTAGCTTTCGGGGGAGGATTGGAGCAGTACTTC

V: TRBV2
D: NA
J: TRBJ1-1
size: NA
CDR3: CASRGTSAFF
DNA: TGTGCCAGCAGGGGGACGTCTGCTTTCTTT

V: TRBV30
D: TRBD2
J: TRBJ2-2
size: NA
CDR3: CAWQRGGTGELFF
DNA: TGTGCCTGGCAACGGGGGGGGACCGGGGAGCTGTTTTTT

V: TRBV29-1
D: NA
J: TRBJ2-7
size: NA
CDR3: CSYTPGRSNEQYF
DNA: TGCAGCTACACTCCGGGACGTTCTAACGAGCAGTACTTC

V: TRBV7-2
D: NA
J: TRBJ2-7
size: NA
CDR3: CASSPSPTYEQYF
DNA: TGTGCCAGCAGCCCTAGTCCCACCTACGAGCAGTACTTC

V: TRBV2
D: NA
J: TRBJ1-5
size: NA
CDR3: CASSVVGERSNQPQHF
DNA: TGTGCCAGCAGTGTGGTAGGGGAGCGAAGCAATCAGCCCCAGCATTTT

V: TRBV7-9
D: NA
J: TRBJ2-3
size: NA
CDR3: CASSFARGTASTDTQYF
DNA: TGTGCCAGCAGCTTTGCTCGAGGGACGGCTAGCACAGATACGCAGTATTTT

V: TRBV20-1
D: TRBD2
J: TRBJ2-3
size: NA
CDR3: CSGSLAGRFHF
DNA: TGCAGTGGCTCACTAGCGGGCCGTTTCCATTTT

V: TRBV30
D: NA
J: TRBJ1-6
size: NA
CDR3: CAWSGNSPLHF
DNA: TGTGCCTGGAGTGGGAATTCACCCCTCCACTTT

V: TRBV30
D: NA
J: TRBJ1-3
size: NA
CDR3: CAWSETADTIYF
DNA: TGTGCCTGGAGTGAGACAGCGGACACCATATATTTT

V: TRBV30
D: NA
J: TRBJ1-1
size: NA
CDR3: CAWSEGVEAFF
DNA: TGTGCCTGGAGTGAAGGCGTTGAAGCTTTCTTT

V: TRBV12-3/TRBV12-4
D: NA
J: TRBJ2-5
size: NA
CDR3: CASIHEGGETQYF
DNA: TGTGCCAGCATCCATGAAGGGGGGGAGACCCAGTACTTC

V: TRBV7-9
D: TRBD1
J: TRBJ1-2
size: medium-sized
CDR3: CASSSGTGNLYGYTF
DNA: TGTGCCAGCAGTTCCGGGACAGGGAATCTCTATGGCTACACCTTC

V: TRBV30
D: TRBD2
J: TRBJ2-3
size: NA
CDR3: CAWSVGGGSRDTQYF
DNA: TGTGCCTGGAGTGTTGGGGGGGGGAGCAGGGATACGCAGTATTTT

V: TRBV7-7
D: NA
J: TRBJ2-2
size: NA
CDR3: CASSAVSQVTGELFF
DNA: TGTGCCAGCAGCGCAGTCTCACAGGTCACCGGGGAGCTGTTTTTT

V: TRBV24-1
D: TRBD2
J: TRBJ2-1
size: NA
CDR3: CATSEPSGSSYNEQFF
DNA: TGTGCCACCAGTGAACCCAGCGGGAGCTCCTACAATGAGCAGTTCTTC

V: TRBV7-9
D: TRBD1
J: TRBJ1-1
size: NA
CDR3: CASSLRQGALNTEAFF
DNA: TGTGCCAGCAGCTTGAGACAGGGGGCCCTGAACACTGAAGCTTTCTTT

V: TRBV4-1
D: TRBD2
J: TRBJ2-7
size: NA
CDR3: CASSQVGLAGGQSSSEQYF
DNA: TGCGCCAGCAGCCAAGTCGGACTAGCGGGAGGGCAGTCGTCCAGCGAGCAGTACTTC

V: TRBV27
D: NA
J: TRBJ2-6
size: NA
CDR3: CASSLSIPTEVGANVLTF
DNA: TGTGCCAGCAGTTTATCGATCCCGACAGAGGTTGGGGCCAACGTCCTGACTTTC

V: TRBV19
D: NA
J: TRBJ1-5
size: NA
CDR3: CASTTASNQPQHF
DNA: TGTGCCAGTACAACGGCAAGCAATCAGCCCCAGCATTTT

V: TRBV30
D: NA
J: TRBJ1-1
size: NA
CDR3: CAWILGVNTEAFF
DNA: TGTGCCTGGATTCTGGGGGTTAACACTGAAGCTTTCTTT